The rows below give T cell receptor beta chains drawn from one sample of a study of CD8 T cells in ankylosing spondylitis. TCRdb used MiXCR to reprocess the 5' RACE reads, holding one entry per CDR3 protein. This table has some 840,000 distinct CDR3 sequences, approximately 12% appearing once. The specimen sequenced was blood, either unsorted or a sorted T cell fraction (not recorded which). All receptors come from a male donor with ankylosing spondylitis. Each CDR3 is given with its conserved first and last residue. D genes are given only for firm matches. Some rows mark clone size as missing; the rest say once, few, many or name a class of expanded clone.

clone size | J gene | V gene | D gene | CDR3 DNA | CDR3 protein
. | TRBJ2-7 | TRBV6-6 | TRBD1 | TGTGCCAGCAGACACAGGGGAACCGAGCAGTACTTC | CASRHRGTEQYF
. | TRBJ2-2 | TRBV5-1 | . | TGCGCCAGCAGCTCGACTAGTTTCAATCCCGGGGAGCTGTTTTTT | CASSSTSFNPGELFF
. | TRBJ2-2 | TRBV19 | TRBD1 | TGTGCCAGTGGAAAAGGGACAGCGAACACCGGGGAGCTGTTTTTT | CASGKGTANTGELFF
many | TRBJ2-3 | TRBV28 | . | TGTGCCAGCAGTTTACGGGGGATCACAGATACGCAGTATTTT | CASSLRGITDTQYF
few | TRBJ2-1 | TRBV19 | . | TGTGCCAGTAGTATCTGGGGGGCCGAAGGAAATGAGCAGTTCTTC | CASSIWGAEGNEQFF
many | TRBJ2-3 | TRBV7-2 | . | TGTGCCAGCAGCTTGAGGGGGGCAGGCGATACGCAGTATTTT | CASSLRGAGDTQYF
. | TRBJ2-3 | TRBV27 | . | TGTGCCAGCAGTTTTAGTCTTACTAGAACTTCCACAGATACGCAGTATTTT | CASSFSLTRTSTDTQYF
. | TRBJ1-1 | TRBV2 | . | TGTGCCAGCAGTGTATTACAGCCGAACACTGAAGCTTTCTTT | CASSVLQPNTEAFF
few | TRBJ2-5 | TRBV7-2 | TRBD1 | TGTGCCAGCAGTAGGGACAGGGTGGTGGCAGAGACCCAGTACTTC | CASSRDRVVAETQYF
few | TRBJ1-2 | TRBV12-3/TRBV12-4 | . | TGTGCCAGCAGTGCCTGGGCACGGGACTATGGCTACACCTTC | CASSAWARDYGYTF
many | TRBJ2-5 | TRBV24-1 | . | TGTGCCACCAGTGATTCGCGGGTACTCCAAGAGACCCAGTACTTC | CATSDSRVLQETQYF
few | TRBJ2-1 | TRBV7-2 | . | TGTGCCAGCAGCTTATCCAGGGGCCATGAGCAGTTCTTC | CASSLSRGHEQFF
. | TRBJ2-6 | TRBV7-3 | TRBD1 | TGTGCCAGCAGCTTTTTAACGACAGGGGAATCTGGGGCCAACGTCCTGACTTTC | CASSFLTTGESGANVLTF
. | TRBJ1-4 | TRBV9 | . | TGTGCCAGCAGCGTAATGGAGGGACCCCGGACTAATGAAAAACTGTTTTTT | CASSVMEGPRTNEKLFF
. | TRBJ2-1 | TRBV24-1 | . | TGTGCCACCAGTGACCTTGCGCGTATGGATGAGCAGTTCTTC | CATSDLARMDEQFF
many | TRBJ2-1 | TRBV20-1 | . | TGCAGTGCTAGTGTTAGCGTCTACAATGAGCAGTTCTTC | CSASVSVYNEQFF
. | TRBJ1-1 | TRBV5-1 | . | TGCGCCAGCCGGGACCTTTCTGGGAACACTGAAGCTTTCTTT | CASRDLSGNTEAFF
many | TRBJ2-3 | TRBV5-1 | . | TGCGCCAGCACCAACTTTGACACTCTTCGCACAGATACGCAGTATTTT | CASTNFDTLRTDTQYF
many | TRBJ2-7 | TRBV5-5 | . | TGTGCCAGCAGCTTGGTTCAGGGGGGTTCCTACGAGCAGTACTTC | CASSLVQGGSYEQYF
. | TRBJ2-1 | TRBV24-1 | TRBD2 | TGTGCCACCAGTGACCCGGCCCCAGCGGGGTTACATCGTGAGCAGTTCTTC | CATSDPAPAGLHREQFF
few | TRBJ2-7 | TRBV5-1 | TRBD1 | TGCGCCAGCAGCCAGCAGCCCGGGACAGGGCCTTACGAGCAGTACTTC | CASSQQPGTGPYEQYF
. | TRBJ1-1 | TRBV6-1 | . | TGTGCCAGCAGCCGACAGTTGTCGAACACTGAAGCTTTCTTT | CASSRQLSNTEAFF
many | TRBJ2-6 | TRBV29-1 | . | TGCAGCGTTGAGGTTTCGGTTTCTGGGGCCAACGTCCTGACTTTC | CSVEVSVSGANVLTF
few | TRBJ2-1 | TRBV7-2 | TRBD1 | TGTGCCAGCAGCTCATCAAAGGGGGCAGACTACAATGAGCAGTTCTTC | CASSSSKGADYNEQFF
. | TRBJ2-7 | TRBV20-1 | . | TGCAGTGCTTACGGCGAACTGATTACCTACGAGCAGTACTTC | CSAYGELITYEQYF
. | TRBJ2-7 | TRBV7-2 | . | TGTGCCAGCAGCCCGGCCGGCGGGCGATCCTACGAGCAGTACTTC | CASSPAGGRSYEQYF
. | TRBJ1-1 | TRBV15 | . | TGTGCCACCAGCAGAAACCGGGACAAAGCTTTCTTT | CATSRNRDKAFF
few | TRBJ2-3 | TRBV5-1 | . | TGCGCCAGCAGCTTGGGTCGGACATCGACAGATACGCAGTATTTT | CASSLGRTSTDTQYF
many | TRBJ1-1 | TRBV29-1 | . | TGCAGCGTTGAAGGTTTAGGCACTGAAGCTTTCTTT | CSVEGLGTEAFF
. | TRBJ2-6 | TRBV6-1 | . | TGTGCCAGCTCCGAGGCCGGGTCCGGGGCCAACGTCCTGACTTTC | CASSEAGSGANVLTF
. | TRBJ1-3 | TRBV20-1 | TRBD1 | TGCAGTGCTAGAGTAGGGGGCGGCGGAAACACCATATATTTT | CSARVGGGGNTIYF